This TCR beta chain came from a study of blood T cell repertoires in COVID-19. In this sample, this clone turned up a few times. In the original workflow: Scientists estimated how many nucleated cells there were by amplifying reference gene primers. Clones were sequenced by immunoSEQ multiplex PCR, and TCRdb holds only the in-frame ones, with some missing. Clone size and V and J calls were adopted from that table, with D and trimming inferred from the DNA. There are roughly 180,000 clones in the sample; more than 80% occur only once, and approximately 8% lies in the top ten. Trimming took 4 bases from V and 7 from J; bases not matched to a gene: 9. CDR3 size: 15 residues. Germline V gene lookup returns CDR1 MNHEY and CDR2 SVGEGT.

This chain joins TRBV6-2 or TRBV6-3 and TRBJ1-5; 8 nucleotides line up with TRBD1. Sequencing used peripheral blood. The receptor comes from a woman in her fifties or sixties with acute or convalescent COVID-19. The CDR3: CASSSTGQGSQPQHF. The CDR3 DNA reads TGTGCCAGCAGTTCCACAGGACAGGGTTCCCAGCCCCAGCATTTT.